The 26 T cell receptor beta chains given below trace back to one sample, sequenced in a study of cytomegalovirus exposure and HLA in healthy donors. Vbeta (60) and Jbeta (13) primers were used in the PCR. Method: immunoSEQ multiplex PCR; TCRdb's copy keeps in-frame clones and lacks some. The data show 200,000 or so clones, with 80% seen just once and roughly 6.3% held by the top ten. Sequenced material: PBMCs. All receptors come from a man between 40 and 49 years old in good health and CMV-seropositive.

As DNA, the CDR3 is TGTGCCAGCAGTTACGGGACTAAGCCCAGCTACGAGCAGTACTTC. Translation gives CASSYGTKPSYEQYF. The chain combines TRBV6-5 with TRBJ2-5; 7 nucleotides line up with TRBD2. The J call is doubtful: the DNA matches TRBJ2-7 better. The CDR3 extends over 15 amino acids. Looked up from germline, CDR1 is MNHEY and CDR2 is SVGAGI.

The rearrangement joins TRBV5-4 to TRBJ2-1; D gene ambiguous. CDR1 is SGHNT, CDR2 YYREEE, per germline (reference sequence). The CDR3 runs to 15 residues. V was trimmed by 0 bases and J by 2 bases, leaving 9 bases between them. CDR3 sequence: CASSLGQVPYNEQFF. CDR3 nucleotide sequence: TGTGCCAGCAGCTTGGGTCAGGTCCCCTACAATGAGCAGTTCTTC. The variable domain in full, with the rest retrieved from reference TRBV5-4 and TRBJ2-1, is ETGVTQSPTHLIKTRGQQVTLRCSSQSGHNTVSWYQQALGQGPQFIFQYYREEENGRGNFPPRFSGLQFPNYSSELNVNALELDDSALYLCASSLGQVPYNEQFFGPGTRLTVL.

The CDR3 region is CASSIRGLAGSETQYF. The CDR3 DNA follows: TGTGCCAGTAGTATACGGGGACTAGCGGGGTCGGAGACCCAGTACTTC. The chain employs TRBV19 and TRBJ2-5; TRBD2 agrees at 13 bases. Unmatched junction bases numbered 5, after V lost 2 bases and J lost 5 bases. CDR1 and CDR2 from the germline V gene are LNHDA and SQIVND (reference sequence). The length of the CDR3 is 16 residues.

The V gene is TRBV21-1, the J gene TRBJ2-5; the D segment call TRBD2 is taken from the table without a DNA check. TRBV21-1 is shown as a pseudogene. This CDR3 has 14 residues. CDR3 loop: CASSSSGPRGTQYF. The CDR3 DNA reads TGTGCCAGCAGCAGCTCGGGTCCCCGAGGGACCCAGTACTTC.

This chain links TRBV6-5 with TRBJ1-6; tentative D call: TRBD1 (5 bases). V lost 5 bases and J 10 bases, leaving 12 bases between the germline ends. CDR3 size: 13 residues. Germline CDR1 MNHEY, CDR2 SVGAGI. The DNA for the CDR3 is TGTGCCAGCAGTATGGGGGGTGTGTCACCCCTCCACTTT. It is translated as CASSMGGVSPLHF.

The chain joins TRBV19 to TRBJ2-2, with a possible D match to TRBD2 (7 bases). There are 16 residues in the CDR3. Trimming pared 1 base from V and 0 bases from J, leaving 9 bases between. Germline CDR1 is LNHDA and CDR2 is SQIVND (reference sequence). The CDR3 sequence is CASSIGGGANTGELFF. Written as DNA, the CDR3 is TGTGCCAGTAGTATAGGAGGGGGGGCGAACACCGGGGAGCTGTTTTTT. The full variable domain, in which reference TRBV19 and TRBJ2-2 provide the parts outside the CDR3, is DGGITQSPKYLFRKEGQNVTLSCEQNLNHDAMYWYRQDPGQGLRLIYYSQIVNDFQKGDIAEGYSVSREKKESFPLTVTSAQKNPTAFYLCASSIGGGANTGELFFGEGSRLTVL.

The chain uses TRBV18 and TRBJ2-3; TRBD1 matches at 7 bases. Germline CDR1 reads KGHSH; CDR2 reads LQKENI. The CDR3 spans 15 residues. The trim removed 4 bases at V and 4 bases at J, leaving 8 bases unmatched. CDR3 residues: CASSQTGMDSDTQYF. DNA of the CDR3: TGTGCCAGCTCACAGACAGGGATGGATTCAGATACGCAGTATTTT.

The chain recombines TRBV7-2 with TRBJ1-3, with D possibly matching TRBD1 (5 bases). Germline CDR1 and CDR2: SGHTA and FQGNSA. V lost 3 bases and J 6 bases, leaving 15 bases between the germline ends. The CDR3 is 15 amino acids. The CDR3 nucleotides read TGTGCCAGCAGCTTTTTGGGGGGGAGGGAAAACACCATATATTTT. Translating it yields CASSFLGGRENTIYF.

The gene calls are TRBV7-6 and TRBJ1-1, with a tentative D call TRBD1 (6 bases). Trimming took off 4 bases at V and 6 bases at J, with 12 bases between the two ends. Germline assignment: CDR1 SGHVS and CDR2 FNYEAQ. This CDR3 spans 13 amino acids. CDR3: CASSSTDSPEAFF. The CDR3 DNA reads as TGTGCCAGCAGCTCAACGGACAGTCCTGAAGCTTTCTTT.

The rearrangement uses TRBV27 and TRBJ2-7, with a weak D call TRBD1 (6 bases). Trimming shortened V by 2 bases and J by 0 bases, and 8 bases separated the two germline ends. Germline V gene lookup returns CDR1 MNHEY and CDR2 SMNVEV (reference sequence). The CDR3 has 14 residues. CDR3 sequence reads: CASSLQGISYEQYF. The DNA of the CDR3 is TGTGCCAGCAGTTTACAGGGGATCTCCTACGAGCAGTACTTC.

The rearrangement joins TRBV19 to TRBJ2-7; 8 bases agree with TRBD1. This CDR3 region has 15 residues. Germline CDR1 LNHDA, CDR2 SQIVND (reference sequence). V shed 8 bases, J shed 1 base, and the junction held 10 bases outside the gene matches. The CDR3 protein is CASRGGQDPSYEQYF. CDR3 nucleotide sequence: TGTGCCAGTCGAGGGGGACAGGATCCGTCCTACGAGCAGTACTTC.

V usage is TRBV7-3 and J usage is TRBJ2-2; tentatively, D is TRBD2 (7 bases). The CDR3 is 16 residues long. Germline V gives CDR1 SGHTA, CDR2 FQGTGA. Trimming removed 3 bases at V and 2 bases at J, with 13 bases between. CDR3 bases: TGTGCCAGCAGCTTGGGCGGGGGCTTAAACACCGGGGAGCTGTTTTTT. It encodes CASSLGGGLNTGELFF.

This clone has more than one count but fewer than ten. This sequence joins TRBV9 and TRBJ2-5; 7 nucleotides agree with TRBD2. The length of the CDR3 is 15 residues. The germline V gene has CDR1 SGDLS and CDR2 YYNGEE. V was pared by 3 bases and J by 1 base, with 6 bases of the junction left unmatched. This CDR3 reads CASSAQRGVQETQYF. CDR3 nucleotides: TGTGCCAGCAGCGCACAGCGGGGCGTCCAAGAGACCCAGTACTTC.

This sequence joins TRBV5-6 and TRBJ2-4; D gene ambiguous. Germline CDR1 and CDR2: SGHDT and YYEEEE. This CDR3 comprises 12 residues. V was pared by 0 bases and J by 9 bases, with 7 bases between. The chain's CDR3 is CASSLGLGIQYF. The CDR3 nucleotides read TGTGCCAGCAGCTTGGGACTCGGCATTCAGTACTTC. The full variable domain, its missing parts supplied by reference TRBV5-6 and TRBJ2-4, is DAGVTQSPTHLIKTRGQQVTLRCSPKSGHDTVSWYQQALGQGPQFIFQYYEEEERQRGNFPDRFSGHQFPNYSSELNVNALLLGDSALYLCASSLGLGIQYFGAGTRLSVL.

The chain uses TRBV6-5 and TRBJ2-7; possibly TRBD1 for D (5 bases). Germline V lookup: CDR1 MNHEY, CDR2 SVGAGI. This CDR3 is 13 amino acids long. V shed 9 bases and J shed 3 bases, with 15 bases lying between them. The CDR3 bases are TGTGCCAGTATGCGTATGGACAACTACGAGCAGTACTTC. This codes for CASMRMDNYEQYF.

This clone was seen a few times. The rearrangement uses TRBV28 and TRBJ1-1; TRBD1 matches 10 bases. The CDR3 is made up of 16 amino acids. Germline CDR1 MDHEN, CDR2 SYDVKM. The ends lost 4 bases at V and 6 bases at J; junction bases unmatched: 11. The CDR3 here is CASSSVPGQGSAEAFF. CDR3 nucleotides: TGTGCCAGCAGTTCGGTACCGGGACAGGGGTCGGCTGAAGCTTTCTTT. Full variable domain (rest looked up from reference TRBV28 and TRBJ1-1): DVKVTQSSRYLVKRTGEKVFLECVQDMDHENMFWYRQDPGLGLRLIYFSYDVKMKEKGDIPEGYSVSREKKERFSLILESASTNQTSMYLCASSSVPGQGSAEAFFGQGTRLTVV.

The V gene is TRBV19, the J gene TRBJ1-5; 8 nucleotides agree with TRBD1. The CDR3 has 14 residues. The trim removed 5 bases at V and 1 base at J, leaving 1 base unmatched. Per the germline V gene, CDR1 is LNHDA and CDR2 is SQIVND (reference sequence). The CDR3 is CASSQGASNQPQHF. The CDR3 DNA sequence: TGTGCCAGTAGTCAGGGGGCCAGCAATCAGCCCCAGCATTTT.

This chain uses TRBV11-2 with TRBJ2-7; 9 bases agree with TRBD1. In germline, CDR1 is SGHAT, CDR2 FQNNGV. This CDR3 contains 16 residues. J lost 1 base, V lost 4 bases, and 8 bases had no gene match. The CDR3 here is CASSSLEGQGSYEQYF. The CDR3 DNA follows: TGTGCCAGCAGCTCGCTCGAGGGACAGGGTTCCTACGAGCAGTACTTC.

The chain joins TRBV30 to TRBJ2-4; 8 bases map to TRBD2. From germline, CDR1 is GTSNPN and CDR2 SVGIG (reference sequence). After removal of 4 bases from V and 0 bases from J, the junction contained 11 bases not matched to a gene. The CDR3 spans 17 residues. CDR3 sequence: CAWTTPGGGKAKNIQYF. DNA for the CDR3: TGTGCCTGGACCACCCCCGGGGGGGGCAAAGCCAAAAACATTCAGTACTTC.

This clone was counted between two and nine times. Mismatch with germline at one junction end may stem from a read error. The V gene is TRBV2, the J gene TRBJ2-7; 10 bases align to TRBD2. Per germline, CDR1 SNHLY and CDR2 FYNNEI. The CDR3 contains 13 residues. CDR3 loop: CASSEAFVAGGDF. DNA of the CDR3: TGTGCCAGCAGTGAAGCCTTTGTAGCGGGGGGCGACTTC.

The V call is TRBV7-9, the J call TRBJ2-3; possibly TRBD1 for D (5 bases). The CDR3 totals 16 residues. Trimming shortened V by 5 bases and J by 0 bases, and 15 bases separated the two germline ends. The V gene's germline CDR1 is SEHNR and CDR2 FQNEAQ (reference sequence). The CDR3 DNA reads TGTGCCAGCAGCCATACCTCAGGGAAAAGCACAGATACGCAGTATTTT. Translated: CASSHTSGKSTDTQYF.

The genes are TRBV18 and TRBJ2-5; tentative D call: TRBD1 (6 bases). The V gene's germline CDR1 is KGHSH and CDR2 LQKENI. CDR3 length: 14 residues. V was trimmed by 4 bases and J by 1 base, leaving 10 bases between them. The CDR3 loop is CASSRRQAQETQYF. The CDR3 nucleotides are TGTGCCAGCTCACGCAGACAGGCCCAAGAGACCCAGTACTTC.

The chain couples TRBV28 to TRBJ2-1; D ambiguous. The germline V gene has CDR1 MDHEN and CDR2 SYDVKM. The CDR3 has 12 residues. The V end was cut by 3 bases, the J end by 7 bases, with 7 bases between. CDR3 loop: CASSFGVNEQFF. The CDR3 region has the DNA TGTGCCAGCAGTTTTGGAGTGAATGAGCAGTTCTTC.

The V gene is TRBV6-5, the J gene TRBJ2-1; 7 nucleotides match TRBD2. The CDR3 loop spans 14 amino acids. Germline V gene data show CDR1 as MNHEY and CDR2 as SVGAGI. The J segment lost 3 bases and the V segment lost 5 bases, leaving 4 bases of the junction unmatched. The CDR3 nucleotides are TGTGCCAGCAGTCAGCGGGGTAACTACAATGAGCAGTTCTTC. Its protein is CASSQRGNYNEQFF.

Here the CDR3 DNA reads TGTGCCAGCAGCTTAGAGCAAGCTTTCTTT. Translation gives CASSLEQAFF. The rearrangement joins TRBV7-9 to TRBJ1-1, with unresolved D. The CDR3 totals 10 residues. Looked up from germline, CDR1 is SEHNR and CDR2 is FQNEAQ (reference sequence). V gave up 1 base and J gave up 9 bases, with 3 bases separating them.

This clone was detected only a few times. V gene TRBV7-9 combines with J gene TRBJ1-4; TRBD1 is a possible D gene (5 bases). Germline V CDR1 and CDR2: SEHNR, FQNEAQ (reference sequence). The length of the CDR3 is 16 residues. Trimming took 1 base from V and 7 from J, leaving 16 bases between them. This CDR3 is CASSLDRPGSAEKLFF. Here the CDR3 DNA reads TGTGCCAGCAGCTTAGATCGCCCAGGGTCGGCTGAAAAACTGTTTTTT.